This paragraph reports one TCR beta chain. The CDR3 has 14 residues. V gave up 10 bases and J gave up 0 bases, with 13 bases separating them. Looked up from germline, CDR1 is MNHNY and CDR2 is SVGAGI (reference sequence). This table comes from immunoSEQ multiplex PCR, and its TCRdb copy is limited to in-frame clones, with some not included. Altogether 100,000 or so clones are present, 75% to 95% being singletons, with the ten largest covering less than 4.5%. This record belongs to a study of blood T cell repertoires in COVID-19. Study background: The United States, Italy and Spain provided the acute and convalescent COVID-19 samples. In each case, the material was cDNA or gDNA derived from T cells, B-cell-depleted T cells, or PBMCs.

The sample consisted of peripheral blood. The rearrangement joins TRBV6-6 to TRBJ1-5; D is ambiguous. This clonotype was obtained from a young man with acute or convalescent COVID-19. CDR3 sequence: CATKSGSSNQPQHF. The CDR3 coding sequence is TGTGCCACCAAGTCGGGAAGTAGCAATCAGCCCCAGCATTTT.